Each of the 17 T cell receptor beta chains below was sequenced from the same sample in a study of breast tumors, draining lymph nodes, adjacent tissues. Using its own MiXCR run on the multiplex PCR reads, TCRdb lists one record per CDR3 protein. This repertoire shows approximately 140,000 distinct CDR3 sequences, about 31% found once; its top ten account for around 2.3%. Samples came from axillary lymph nodes draining the breast cancer. Sequenced input: axillary lymph node tissue. The receptors originated from a female donor with breast cancer. Some clones in this sample may be carry-over from other donors' samples.

This clonotype is a singleton in its sample. Being one base from a much bigger clone, this may be a read error. The chain combines TRBV13 with TRBJ1-1; D remains unclear. Trimming pared 5 bases from V and 4 bases from J, leaving 8 bases between. Germline V gene sequence: CDR1 PRHDT, CDR2 FYEKMQ (reference sequence). This CDR3 is built from 12 residues. The CDR3 DNA reads TGTGCCAGCAGCCGGGAGGGCACTGAAGCTTTCTTT. This gives the protein CASSREGTEAFF. Using reference TRBV13 and TRBJ1-1 for the parts outside the CDR3, the full variable domain is AAGVIQSPRHLIKEKRETATLKCYPIPRHDTVYWYQQGPGQDPQFLISFYEKMQSDKGSIPDRFSAQQFSDYHSELNMSSLELGDSALYFCASSREGTEAFFGQGTRLTVV.

The J gene is TRBJ2-3, the V gene TRBV7-9, with D unresolved. Looked up from germline, CDR1 is SEHNR and CDR2 is FQNEAQ (reference sequence). The CDR3 has 12 amino acids. As DNA, the CDR3 is TGTGCTCCCCGCTCTGGCACAGATACGCAGTATTTT. Translating it yields CAPRSGTDTQYF.

This clonotype was observed many times. The chain is built from TRBV6-2 or TRBV6-3 and TRBJ2-3; 7 nucleotides agree with TRBD2. CDR3 size: 17 residues. V was clipped by 5 bases and J by 0 bases; unmatched bases: 11. The V gene's germline CDR1 is MNHEY and CDR2 SVGEGT. CDR3 amino acids: CASSPLMLAASTDTQYF. CDR3 nucleotide sequence: TGTGCCAGCAGTCCCCTCATGCTAGCGGCTAGCACAGATACGCAGTATTTT.

This clonotype appeared many times. The chain employs TRBV7-2 and TRBJ1-2; 9 bases are shared with TRBD1. The CDR3 is 17 residues long. Germline loops: CDR1 SGHTA, CDR2 FQGNSA. V gave up 4 bases and J gave up 4 bases; unmatched junction bases: 13. CDR3 loop: CASSSQGAIFSSYGYTF. The CDR3, as DNA: TGTGCCAGCAGCTCACAGGGGGCGATCTTCTCTAGCTATGGCTACACCTTC.

This clonotype came up many times. This rearrangement joins TRBV9 to TRBJ1-4; no firm D call. Looked up from germline, CDR1 is SGDLS and CDR2 is YYNGEE. Trimming pared 0 bases from V and 0 bases from J, leaving 6 bases between. The CDR3 is 15 residues long. As DNA, the CDR3 is TGTGCCAGCAGCGTAGCCGGCACAACTAATGAAAAACTGTTTTTT. As protein: CASSVAGTTNEKLFF.

This clonotype was counted between two and nine times. A read error may explain this, as a much larger clone is one base away. V is TRBV4-2 and J is TRBJ2-2; D is tentatively TRBD1 or TRBD2 (6 bases each). Germline CDR1 reads LGHNA; CDR2 reads YNFKEQ. V was shortened by 1 base and J by 7 bases, with 16 bases between the two germline ends. The CDR3 has 16 residues. CDR3 nucleotide sequence: TGTGCCAGCAGCCAAGGAGGGGGGCGAATTGGCGGGGAGCTGTTTTTT. Amino acids: CASSQGGGRIGGELFF.

About this clonotype itself: Being one base from a much bigger clone, this may be a read error. The chain recombines TRBV11-2 with TRBJ2-2; the D gene is possibly TRBD1 (6 bases). There are 15 residues in the CDR3. V was trimmed by 5 bases and J by 5 bases, leaving 15 bases between them. CDR1 is SGHAT and CDR2 is FQNNGV in the germline V gene. The CDR3 is CASSNTGPETGELFF. In DNA, the CDR3 is TGTGCCAGCAGCAATACAGGGCCGGAGACCGGGGAGCTGTTTTTT. The full variable domain, rest sourced from reference TRBV11-2 and TRBJ2-2, is EAGVAQSPRYKIIEKRQSVAFWCNPISGHATLYWYQQILGQGPKLLIQFQNNGVVDDSQLPKDRFSAERLKGVDSTLKIQPAKLEDSAVYLCASSNTGPETGELFFGEGSRLTVL.

This clonotype has ten or more counts. This chain uses TRBV5-1 with TRBJ1-2; D call uncertain. The CDR3 has 14 residues. Germline V gene sequence: CDR1 SGHRS, CDR2 YFSETQ. Trimming pared 1 base from V and 5 bases from J, leaving 12 bases between. CDR3 residues: CASSLKDLGYGYTF. In DNA form, the CDR3 reads TGCGCCAGCAGCTTGAAGGACCTCGGATATGGCTACACCTTC.

In nucleotides, the CDR3 is TGTGCCAGCAGCCTCCCCCCGGGAGATACGCAGTATTTT. As protein: CASSLPPGDTQYF. This chain links TRBV9 with TRBJ2-3; no firm D call. Germline V CDR1 and CDR2: SGDLS, YYNGEE. The CDR3 spans 13 residues. Trimming left V 4 bases short and J 5 bases short, with 11 bases between.

Regarding this clonotype: A much larger clone differs from this one at a single base, so this may be a read error. The conserved final phenylalanine or tryptophan is absent from the CDR3, which likely points to a read error. The rearrangement uses TRBV20-1 and TRBJ1-1; weak D call: TRBD1 (6 bases). Germline assignment: CDR1 DFQATT and CDR2 SNEGSKA (reference sequence). There are 12 residues in the CDR3. V lost 7 bases to trimming and J lost 0 bases, with 9 bases between them. CDR3 protein: CSGDTMNTEAFV. CDR3 DNA: TGCAGTGGGGACACGATGAACACTGAAGCTTTCGTT.

The chain carries TRBV20-1 and TRBJ1-6, with 11 positions matching TRBD1. The CDR3 is 14 amino acids. Germline V gene sequence: CDR1 DFQATT, CDR2 SNEGSKA (reference sequence). V was clipped by 6 bases and J by 8 bases; unmatched bases: 6. The CDR3, as DNA: TGCAGTGCGATGGGGGACAGGGGGTATTCACCCCTCCACTTT. Translating it yields CSAMGDRGYSPLHF.

This clonotype was observed many times. The chain recombines TRBV2 with TRBJ1-2; the D gene is possibly TRBD1 (5 bases). The CDR3 sequence is 13 residues long. V lost 5 bases, J lost 4 bases, and 11 bases lay in between. The germline V gene encodes CDR1 SNHLY and CDR2 FYNNEI. The DNA of the CDR3 is TGTGCCAGCAGTTCCACGGGGGGCTATGGCTACACCTTC. Translation: CASSSTGGYGYTF.

As concerns this clonotype: One end of the junction does not line up with germline, which may come from a read error. The gene calls are TRBV6-5 and TRBJ2-7, with 8 bases that match TRBD1. The V gene's germline CDR1 is MNHEY and CDR2 SVGAGI. The CDR3 is 15 amino acids. The CDR3 spells CASSHSHQGAREQYF. The DNA for the CDR3 is TGTGCCAGCAGTCACTCCCACCAGGGGGCACGGGAGCAGTACTTC.

This clonotype was observed at least ten times. The V gene is TRBV12-3 or TRBV12-4, the J gene TRBJ1-2, with D unresolved. With 5 bases removed from V and 0 bases from J, the gap between germline ends came to 19 bases. The CDR3 spans 17 residues. CDR3 sequence: CASSPNTGKASNYGYTF. The DNA of the CDR3 is TGTGCCAGCAGTCCTAACACCGGGAAAGCTTCTAACTATGGCTACACCTTC.

This clonotype was recorded at least ten times. The chain couples TRBV3-1 to TRBJ2-2; D may be TRBD1 (5 bases). Between the trimmed V and J ends, which lost 0 bases and 5 bases, there was a span of 7 bases. The CDR3 extends over 14 amino acids. Germline lookup yields CDR1 LGHDT and CDR2 YNNKEL (reference sequence). The CDR3 nucleotides read TGTGCCAGCAGCCAAGAAGGGGAAACCGGGGAGCTGTTTTTT. It is translated as CASSQEGETGELFF. The full variable domain, its missing parts supplied by reference TRBV3-1 and TRBJ2-2, is DTAVSQTPKYLVTQMGNDKSIKCEQNLGHDTMYWYKQDSKKFLKIMFSYNNKELIINETVPNRFSPKSPDKAHLNLHINSLELGDSAVYFCASSQEGETGELFFGEGSRLTVL.

Notes on this clonotype: The junction does not match germline at one end; this may be a read error. The chain employs TRBV27 and TRBJ1-2; possible D gene TRBD1, 5 bases. The germline V gene has CDR1 MNHEY and CDR2 SMNVEV (reference sequence). The CDR3 length is 14 residues. The CDR3 DNA reads TGTGCCAGCAGTTCATTACGGGGGTTCTATGGCTACGCCTTC. It codes for CASSSLRGFYGYAF.

Many counts were recorded for this clonotype. This chain links TRBV5-1 with TRBJ1-4; 7 nucleotides align to TRBD1. CDR1 is SGHRS, CDR2 YFSETQ, per germline. Germline trimming cut 4 bases from V and 3 bases from J; bases unmatched to any gene: 6. The CDR3 length is 15 residues. Written as DNA, the CDR3 is TGCGCCAGCAGCACAACCGGGACAGCTAATGAAAAACTGTTTTTT. This codes for CASSTTGTANEKLFF.